These 3 T cell receptor beta chains share one sample of origin, sequenced in a study of T cell repertoires in cytomegalovirus infection. Using its own MiXCR run on the reads, TCRdb lists one record per CDR3 protein. The sample lists a few hundred thousand distinct CDR3 sequences, approximately 24% occurring once. The sample comprised CD8+ T cells from PBMCs. Receptor source: a human donor in good health (CMV status not recorded). Some clones in this sample may be carry-over from other donors' samples.

This clonotype was detected a few times. CDR3 bases: TGTGCCAGCAGCTCTTGGACTAGCGGGGGGCCATTCCACTCCTACGAGCAGTACTTC. Its protein is CASSSWTSGGPFHSYEQYF. The V gene is TRBV7-8, the J gene TRBJ2-7; TRBD2 agrees at 14 bases. This CDR3 is 19 amino acids long. The germline V gene encodes CDR1 SGHVS and CDR2 FQNEAQ. Trimming took 4 bases from V and 0 from J; bases not matched to a gene: 11.

In this sample, this clonotype turned up a few times. The chain uses TRBV18 and TRBJ2-1; no firm D call. V was cut by 8 bases and J by 7 bases, with 9 bases left in between. The CDR3 totals 11 residues. Germline loops: CDR1 KGHSH, CDR2 LQKENI. DNA for the CDR3: TGTGCCAGCCTCACCAGTAATGAGCAGTTCTTC. This codes for CASLTSNEQFF.

This clonotype was found many times. The rearrangement joins TRBV27 to TRBJ2-7; 7 bases match TRBD1. The CDR3 is made up of 14 amino acids. The V gene's germline CDR1 is MNHEY and CDR2 SMNVEV (reference sequence). Trimming at V came to 5 bases and at J to 3 bases, leaving 7 bases not matched to a gene. CDR3 residues: CASSLQGNLYEQYF. The CDR3 DNA is TGTGCCAGCAGTCTACAGGGGAATCTCTACGAGCAGTACTTC.